The present T cell receptor (beta chain) was sequenced within a study of cytomegalovirus exposure and HLA in healthy donors. The PCR ran on 60 Vbeta and 13 Jbeta primers. The table came from immunoSEQ multiplex PCR; TCRdb's copy has only in-frame clones and leaves some out. Altogether tens of thousands of clones are present, about 85% being singletons, with the ten largest covering around 2.5%. Points from the study as a whole: Reports indicated that the classifier achieved high specificity and sensitivity in diagnosing cytomegalovirus status.

This clone was seen a single time. The antigen is not known. The receptor was derived from a middle-aged man in good health and CMV-seronegative. Sequencing input: PBMCs.

CDR3 sequence: CASSVAGTDIYEQYF. The CDR3 bases are TGTGCCAGCAGCGTAGCCGGGACAGACATCTACGAGCAGTACTTC. The V gene is TRBV9, the J gene TRBJ2-7, with TRBD1 matching 7 bases. This CDR3 region has 15 residues. V trimming: 0 bases; J trimming: 3 bases; junction bases outside the gene matches: 6. From germline, CDR1 is SGDLS and CDR2 YYNGEE.